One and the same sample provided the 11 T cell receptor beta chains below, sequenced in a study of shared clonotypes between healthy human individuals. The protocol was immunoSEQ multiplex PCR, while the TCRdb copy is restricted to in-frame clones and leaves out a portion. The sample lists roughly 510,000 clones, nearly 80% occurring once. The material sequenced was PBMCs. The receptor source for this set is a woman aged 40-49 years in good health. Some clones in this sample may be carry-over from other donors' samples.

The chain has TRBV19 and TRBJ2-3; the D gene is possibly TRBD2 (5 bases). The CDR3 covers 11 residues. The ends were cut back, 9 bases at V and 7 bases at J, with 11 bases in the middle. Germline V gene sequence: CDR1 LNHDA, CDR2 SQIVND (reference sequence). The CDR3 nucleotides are TGTGCCAGCCATGGAGGATATACGCAGTATTTT. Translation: CASHGGYTQYF. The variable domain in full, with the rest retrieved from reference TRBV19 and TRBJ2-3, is DGGITQSPKYLFRKEGQNVTLSCEQNLNHDAMYWYRQDPGQGLRLIYYSQIVNDFQKGDIAEGYSVSREKKESFPLTVTSAQKNPTAFYLCASHGGYTQYFGPGTRLTVL.

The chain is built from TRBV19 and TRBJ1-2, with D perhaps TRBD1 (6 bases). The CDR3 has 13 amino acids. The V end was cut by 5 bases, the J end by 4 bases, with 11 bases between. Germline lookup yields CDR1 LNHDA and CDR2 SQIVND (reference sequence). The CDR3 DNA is TGTGCCAGTAGTGTGACAGGACCCTATGGCTACACCTTC. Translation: CASSVTGPYGYTF.

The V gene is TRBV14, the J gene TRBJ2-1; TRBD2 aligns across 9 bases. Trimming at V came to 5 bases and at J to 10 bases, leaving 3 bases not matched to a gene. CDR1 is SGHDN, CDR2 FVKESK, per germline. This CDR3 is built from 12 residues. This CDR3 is CASSWTSVEQFF. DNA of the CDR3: TGTGCCAGCAGCTGGACTAGCGTGGAGCAGTTCTTC.

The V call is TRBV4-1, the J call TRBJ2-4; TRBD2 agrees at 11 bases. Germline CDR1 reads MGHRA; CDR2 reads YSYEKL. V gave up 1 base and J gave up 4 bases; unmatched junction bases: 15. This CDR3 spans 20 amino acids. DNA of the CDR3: TGCGCCAGCAGCCAAGTCGGGGTAGCGGGAGGGCCGGTGGGGAAAAACATTCAGTACTTC. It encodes CASSQVGVAGGPVGKNIQYF.

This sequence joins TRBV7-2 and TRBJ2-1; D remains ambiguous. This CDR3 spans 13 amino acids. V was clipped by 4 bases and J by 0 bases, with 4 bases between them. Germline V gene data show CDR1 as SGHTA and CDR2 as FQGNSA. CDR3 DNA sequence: TGTGCCAGCAGCTCCTTCTCCTACAATGAGCAGTTCTTC. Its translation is CASSSFSYNEQFF.

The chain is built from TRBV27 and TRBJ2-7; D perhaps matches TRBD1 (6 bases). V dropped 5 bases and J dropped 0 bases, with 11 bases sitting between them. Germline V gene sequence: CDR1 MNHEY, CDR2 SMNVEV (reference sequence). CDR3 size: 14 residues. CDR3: CASSPRTASYEQYF. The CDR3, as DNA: TGTGCCAGCAGTCCCAGGACAGCCTCCTACGAGCAGTACTTC.

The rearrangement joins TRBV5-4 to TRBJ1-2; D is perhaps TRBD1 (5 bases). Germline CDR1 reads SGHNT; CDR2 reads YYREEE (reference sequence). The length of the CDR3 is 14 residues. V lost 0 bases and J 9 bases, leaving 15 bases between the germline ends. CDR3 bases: TGTGCCAGCAGCTTGGTGGGAGCAGGGCGAAGCTACACCTTC. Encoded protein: CASSLVGAGRSYTF.

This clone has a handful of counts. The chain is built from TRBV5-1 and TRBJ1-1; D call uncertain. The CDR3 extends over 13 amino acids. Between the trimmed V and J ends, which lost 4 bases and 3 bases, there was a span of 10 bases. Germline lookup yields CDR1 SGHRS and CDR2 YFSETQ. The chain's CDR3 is CASSKVGDTEAFF. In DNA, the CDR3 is TGCGCCAGCAGCAAGGTTGGGGACACTGAAGCTTTCTTT.

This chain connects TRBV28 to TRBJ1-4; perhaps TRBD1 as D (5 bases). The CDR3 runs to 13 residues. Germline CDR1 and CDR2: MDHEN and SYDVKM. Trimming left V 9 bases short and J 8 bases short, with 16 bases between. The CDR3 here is CASGAPRLEKLFF. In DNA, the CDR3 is TGTGCCAGTGGGGCACCCCGGTTGGAAAAACTGTTTTTT.

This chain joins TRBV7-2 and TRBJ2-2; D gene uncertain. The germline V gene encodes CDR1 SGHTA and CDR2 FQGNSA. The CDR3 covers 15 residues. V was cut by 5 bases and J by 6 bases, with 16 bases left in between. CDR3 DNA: TGTGCCAGCAGCAAAGGGTTCCCCTATTCCGGGGAGCTGTTTTTT. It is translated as CASSKGFPYSGELFF.

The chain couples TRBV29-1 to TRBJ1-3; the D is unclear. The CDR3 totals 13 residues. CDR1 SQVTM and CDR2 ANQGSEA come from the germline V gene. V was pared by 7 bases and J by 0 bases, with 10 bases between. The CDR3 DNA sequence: TGCAGCGGGGGAGCAGGCTCTGGAAACACCATATATTTT. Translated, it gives CSGGAGSGNTIYF.